This TCR beta chain was sequenced during a study of blood T cell repertoires in COVID-19. Germline V lookup: CDR1 SQVTM, CDR2 ANQGSEA. The CDR3 is 15 amino acids. With 7 bases clipped from V and 2 bases from J, the junction kept 9 bases outside the gene matches. Using immunoSEQ multiplex PCR, the repertoire was profiled, and TCRdb retains in-frame clones only, with some absent. The repertoire holds 100,000 to 150,000 clones, with over 75% as singletons. The genes are TRBV29-1 and TRBJ1-4; 8 nucleotides line up with TRBD1. This clonotype originated in a man aged 60 to 69 with acute or convalescent COVID-19. The specimen sequenced was peripheral blood. This chain's CDR3 is CSGSRGPTTNEKLFF. The DNA of the CDR3 is TGCAGCGGCTCCAGGGGGCCTACTACTAATGAAAAACTGTTTTTT.